This T cell receptor (beta chain) was found in a study of response to subunit inactivated influenza vaccine. The CDR3 has 16 residues. Deletions cut 2 bases from V and 2 bases from J, with 15 bases between. This clonotype was seen many times. As yet, its antigen is unknown. Points from the study as a whole: Authors proposed each seasonal influenza vaccination draws in few new T cells.

TCRdb recomputed calls from the RT-PCR reads with MiXCR, one row per CDR3 protein. This table holds 750,000 to 850,000 distinct CDR3 sequences, around a sixth found once. This TCR was recovered from a man in his forties or fifties who received an inactivated influenza vaccine. Material: PBMCs from blood, obtained less than 6 days after vaccination. The chain links TRBV12-3 or TRBV12-4 to TRBJ2-5, with a tentative D call TRBD2 (6 bases). CDR3 sequence reads: CASSLWGGGEQETQYF. Written as DNA, the CDR3 is TGTGCCAGCAGTTTATGGGGCGGAGGGGAACAAGAGACCCAGTACTTC.